This T cell receptor beta chain was sequenced in a study of T cell responses to AZD1222 COVID-19 vaccine. Generated by immunoSEQ multiplex PCR, the TCRdb table keeps only in-frame clones and is missing some. This table holds about 150,000 clones, about nine tenths found once. CDR1 is SGHTA, CDR2 FQGNSA, per germline. The CDR3 length is 15 residues. J gave up 4 bases and V 5 bases, and 3 bases lay outside the gene matches. Comments on this clone: Antigen specificity is unknown.

The study's findings and limits: Vaccine-related CD4 TCRs covered spike, predominating at 160-218 and 743-854.

The specimen comprised peripheral blood, sampled on day 0 of AZD1222 vaccination. The rearrangement uses TRBV7-2 and TRBJ2-3, with TRBD2 identical over 13 bases. The sequence was collected from an adult in good health. CDR3 residues: CASSPGLAGADTQYF. DNA for the CDR3: TGTGCCAGCAGCCCTGGACTAGCGGGAGCAGATACGCAGTATTTT.